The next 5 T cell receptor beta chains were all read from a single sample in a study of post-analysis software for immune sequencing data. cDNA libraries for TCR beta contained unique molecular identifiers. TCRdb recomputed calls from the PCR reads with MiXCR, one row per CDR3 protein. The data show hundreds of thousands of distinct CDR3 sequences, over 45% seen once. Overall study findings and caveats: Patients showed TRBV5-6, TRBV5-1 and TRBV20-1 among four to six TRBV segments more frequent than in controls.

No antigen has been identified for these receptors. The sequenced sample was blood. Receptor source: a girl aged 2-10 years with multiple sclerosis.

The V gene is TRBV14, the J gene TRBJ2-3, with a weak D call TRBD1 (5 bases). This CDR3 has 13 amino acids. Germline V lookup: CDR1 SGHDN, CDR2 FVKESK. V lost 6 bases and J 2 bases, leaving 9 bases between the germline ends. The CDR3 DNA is TGTGCCAGCAGTAGACAGCTCACAGATACGCAGTATTTT. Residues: CASSRQLTDTQYF.

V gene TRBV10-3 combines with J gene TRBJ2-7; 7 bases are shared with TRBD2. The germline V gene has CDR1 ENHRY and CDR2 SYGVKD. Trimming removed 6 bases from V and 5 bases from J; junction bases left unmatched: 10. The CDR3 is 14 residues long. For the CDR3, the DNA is TGTGCCATCAGCTGGGAGGGCCAGAGGGACGAGCAGTACTTC. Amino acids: CAISWEGQRDEQYF.

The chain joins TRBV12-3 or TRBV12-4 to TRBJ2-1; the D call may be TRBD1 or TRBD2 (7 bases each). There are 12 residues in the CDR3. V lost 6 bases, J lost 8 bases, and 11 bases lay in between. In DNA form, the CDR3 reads TGTGCCAGCAGGGCAGGGGGGGATGAGCAGTTCTTC. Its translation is CASRAGGDEQFF.

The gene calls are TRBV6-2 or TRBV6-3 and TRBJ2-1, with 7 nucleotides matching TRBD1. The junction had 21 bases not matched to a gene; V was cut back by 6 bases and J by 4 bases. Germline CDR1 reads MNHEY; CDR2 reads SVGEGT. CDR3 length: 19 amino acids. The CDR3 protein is CASSKWVGAEGAMYNEQFF. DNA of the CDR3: TGTGCCAGCAGCAAATGGGTAGGGGCAGAGGGGGCCATGTACAATGAGCAGTTCTTC.

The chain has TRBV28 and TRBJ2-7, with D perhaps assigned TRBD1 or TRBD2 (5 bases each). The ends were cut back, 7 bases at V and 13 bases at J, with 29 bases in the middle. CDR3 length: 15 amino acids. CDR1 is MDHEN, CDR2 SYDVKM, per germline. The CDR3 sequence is CASIPSAADSGRVYF. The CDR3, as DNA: TGTGCCAGCATCCCCTCGGCGGCGGACTCAGGGAGAGTTTACTTC.